Shown below are 5 T cell receptor beta chains from a single sample sequenced in a study of CD8 T cells in Susac syndrome. RNA in amounts of about 0.5 to 1 ug was reverse transcribed with random hexamers. TCRdb passed the immunoSEQ multiplex PCR reads through MiXCR, listing each CDR3 protein once. The sample shows under 95,000 distinct CDR3 sequences, 85% to 95% of them seen only once. The specimen was CD4+ T cells from PBMCs. The receptors originated from a human donor with Susac syndrome.

J is TRBJ1-1 and V is TRBV7-2; 9 nucleotides align to TRBD1. Looked up from germline, CDR1 is SGHTA and CDR2 is FQGNSA. Trimming took 5 bases from V and 5 from J; bases not matched to a gene: 6. The CDR3 totals 14 residues. CDR3 sequence: CASSRRQGGTEAFF. The CDR3, as DNA: TGTGCCAGCAGCCGCCGACAGGGGGGGACTGAAGCTTTCTTT. The complete variable domain, with remaining parts taken from reference TRBV7-2 and TRBJ1-1, reads GAGVSQSPSNKVTEKGKDVELRCDPISGHTALYWYRQSLGQGLEFLIYFQGNSAPDKSGLPSDRFSAERTGGSVSTLTIQRTQQEDSAVYLCASSRRQGGTEAFFGQGTRLTVV.

This clonotype has only one observation. J is TRBJ2-1 and V is TRBV12-3 or TRBV12-4, with 8 positions matching TRBD1. Germline trimming cut 9 bases from V and 0 bases from J; bases unmatched to any gene: 1. The CDR3 consists of 13 residues. CDR3 in amino acids: CASGQGSYNEQFF. The CDR3 DNA reads TGTGCCAGTGGACAGGGCTCCTACAATGAGCAGTTCTTC.

This clonotype was seen once. The rearrangement joins TRBV28 to TRBJ2-7; no definite D call. CDR1 MDHEN and CDR2 SYDVKM come from the germline V gene. The CDR3 runs 13 residues. Trimming pared 6 bases from V and 4 bases from J, leaving 13 bases between. The CDR3 is CASSATAIYEQYF. The DNA for the CDR3 is TGTGCCAGCAGCGCCACGGCGATTTACGAGCAGTACTTC. The whole variable domain, filled in from reference TRBV28 and TRBJ2-7, reads DVKVTQSSRYLVKRTGEKVFLECVQDMDHENMFWYRQDPGLGLRLIYFSYDVKMKEKGDIPEGYSVSREKKERFSLILESASTNQTSMYLCASSATAIYEQYFGPGTRLTVT.

The chain carries TRBV10-3 and TRBJ2-3; possibly TRBD1 for D (6 bases). The germline V gene encodes CDR1 ENHRY and CDR2 SYGVKD. Trimming pared 3 bases from V and 6 bases from J, leaving 13 bases between. The CDR3 has 14 residues. DNA of the CDR3: TGTGCCATCAGTGACAGTACAGGGTCCGATACGCAGTATTTT. Residues: CAISDSTGSDTQYF.

This chain joins TRBV10-3 and TRBJ2-6, with TRBD1 matching 8 bases. This CDR3 has 15 amino acids. Germline V gene sequence: CDR1 ENHRY, CDR2 SYGVKD. The V gene end was trimmed by 6 bases and the J gene end by 1 base; junction bases not matched to a gene: 2. The chain's CDR3 is CAIRNRGSGANVLTF. In DNA form, the CDR3 reads TGTGCCATCAGAAACAGGGGGTCTGGGGCCAACGTCCTGACTTTC.